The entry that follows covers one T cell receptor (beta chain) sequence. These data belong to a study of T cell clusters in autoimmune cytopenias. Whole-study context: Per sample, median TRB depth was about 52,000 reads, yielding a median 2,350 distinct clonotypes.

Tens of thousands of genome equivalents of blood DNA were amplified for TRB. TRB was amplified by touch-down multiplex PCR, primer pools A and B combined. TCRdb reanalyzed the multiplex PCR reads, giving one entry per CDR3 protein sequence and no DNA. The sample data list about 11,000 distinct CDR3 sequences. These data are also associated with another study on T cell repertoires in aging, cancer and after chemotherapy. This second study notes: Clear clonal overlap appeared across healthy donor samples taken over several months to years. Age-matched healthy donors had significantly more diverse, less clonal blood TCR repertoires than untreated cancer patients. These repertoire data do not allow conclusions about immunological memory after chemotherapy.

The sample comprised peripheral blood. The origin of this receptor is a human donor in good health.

CDR3 region: CASSYSSTGGATDTQYF. The rearrangement joins TRBV6-5 to TRBJ2-3; TCRdb's D call of TRBD1 is untestable without DNA. Germline V CDR1 and CDR2: MNHEY, SVGAGI. The CDR3 covers 17 residues.